This T cell receptor beta chain derives from a study of T-cell memory formation after mild COVID-19. Study-wide context: TCR clusters mostly belonged to single donors. Study findings and constraints: Shrinking CD4+ clones resided mostly in CM and EM, and CD8+ ones in EMRA.

From germline, CDR1 is DFQATT and CDR2 SNEGSKA (reference sequence). The CDR3 runs to 15 residues. V trimming: 1 base; J trimming: 0 bases; junction bases outside the gene matches: 4. In regard to this clonotype: Its antigen is undetermined.

5'RACE primed from the constant segment yielded TCR alpha and TCR beta cDNA libraries bearing sample barcodes and UMIs. MiXCR, run by TCRdb on the 5' RACE reads, gives a single entry per CDR3 protein. This sample has some 62,000 distinct CDR3 sequences; about a tenth occur once, and the top ten carry around 1.1%. The chain couples TRBV20-1 to TRBJ2-7; TRBD2 aligns across 9 bases. Sequenced input: PBMCs or a T cell subset sorted from them (not recorded which). This sequence originates from a man in his late teens or twenties who had mild COVID-19 (a few samples of this study predate the infection). Cell type and time point are not known. The CDR3 sequence is CSARGLAGSSYEQYF. In DNA, the CDR3 is TGCAGTGCTAGAGGCCTAGCGGGGAGCTCCTACGAGCAGTACTTC.